This is a list of T cell receptor beta chains from one sample in a study of blood T cell repertoires in COVID-19. The assay was immunoSEQ multiplex PCR, and TCRdb's table has in-frame clones only and misses some. The sample has around 250,000 clones, around 90% seen once; the top ten hold 1.5% to 2%. Sequencing was carried out using PBMCs or T cells enriched from blood (not recorded which). The receptors originated from a woman between 50 and 59 years old who had recovered from COVID-19. Each CDR3 is given with its conserved first and last residue. D genes are given only for firm matches. A row's size may be missing; if present it is once, few, many or a size class.

d_call | clone_size | j_call | v_call | cdr3_nt | cdr3_aa
- | - | TRBJ2-7 | TRBV28 | TGTGCCAGCGGGCGGGACTCCTACGAGCAGTACTTC | CASGRDSYEQYF
TRBD2 | few | TRBJ2-7 | TRBV19 | TGTGCCAGTAGCCGGGAGGGCCTCGAGCAGTACTTC | CASSREGLEQYF
- | once | TRBJ1-1 | TRBV21-1 | TGTGCCAGCAGCAAAGAGAGCTTGCCCCCGAACACTGAAGCTTTCTTT | CASSKESLPPNTEAFF
- | few | TRBJ1-6 | TRBV19 | TGTGCCAGCATGGCGAGCCAGGGTGTGTGGTCACCCCTCCACTTT | CASMASQGVWSPLHF
- | - | TRBJ1-5 | TRBV12-3/TRBV12-4 | TGTGCCAGCAGCAAAATGAATCAGCCCCAGCATTTT | CASSKMNQPQHF
- | - | TRBJ1-2 | TRBV2 | TGTGCCAGCAGCCCCCCCGGCTCTATCGGGGGCTACACCTTC | CASSPPGSIGGYTF
- | - | TRBJ2-7 | TRBV5-4 | TGTGCCAGCAGCTCGGGGAGGGGGTACGAGCAGTACTTC | CASSSGRGYEQYF
TRBD2 | - | TRBJ2-5 | TRBV5-4 | TGTGCCAGCTCACGGACTAGCGGGAGGGCCGGGGAGACCCAGTACTTC | CASSRTSGRAGETQYF
- | few | TRBJ2-2 | TRBV18 | TGTGCCAGCTCACCACTCGGAGGGAACACCGGGGAGCTGTTTTTT | CASSPLGGNTGELFF
- | - | TRBJ2-7 | TRBV3-1/TRBV3-2 | TGTGCCAGCAGCCAAGATAGTCTATCCTACGAGCAGTACTTC | CASSQDSLSYEQYF
TRBD1 | once | TRBJ1-4 | TRBV2 | TGTGCCAGCAGTCGACAGGGGGCTAATGAAAAACTGTTTTTT | CASSRQGANEKLFF
- | once | TRBJ2-3 | TRBV5-1 | TGCGCCAGCAGCTTGGGGCTGGGCGGGGTCACAGATACGCAGTATTTT | CASSLGLGGVTDTQYF
- | many | TRBJ2-1 | TRBV4-1 | TGCGCCAGCAGCCAAGACAAGGCCGCGAGCGGTGAGCAGTTCTTC | CASSQDKAASGEQFF
TRBD2 | - | TRBJ2-5 | TRBV5-1 | TGCGCCAGCAGCCCCAGACTAGCGGGAGAAGAGACCCAGTACTTC | CASSPRLAGEETQYF
TRBD1 | once | TRBJ1-5 | TRBV4-3 | TGCGCCAGCAGCCAAGGACAGGGAAGCAATCAGCCCCAGCATTTT | CASSQGQGSNQPQHF
TRBD1 | - | TRBJ1-2 | TRBV5-4 | TGTGCCAGCAGCCCGGTGACAGGGGCTGACTATGGCTACACCTTC | CASSPVTGADYGYTF
- | - | TRBJ2-5 | TRBV18 | TGTGCCAGCTCACCAGGGGCAGGGTCACAAGAGACCCAGTACTTC | CASSPGAGSQETQYF
- | once | TRBJ2-7 | TRBV7-9 | TGTGCCAGCAGCCCAGAGGGGACACGAGCCTACGAGCAGTACTTC | CASSPEGTRAYEQYF
- | - | TRBJ2-3 | TRBV7-9 | TGTGCCAGCAGCACTCCGGACAGACCCACAGATACGCAGTATTTT | CASSTPDRPTDTQYF
- | - | TRBJ1-5 | TRBV2 | TGTGCCAGCACCGCCGGGGTCCCCAATCAGCCCCAGCATTTT | CASTAGVPNQPQHF
TRBD1 | once | TRBJ1-2 | TRBV11-2 | TGTGCCAGCGGCACTGCAGGGGGCGAGGGCTACACCTTC | CASGTAGGEGYTF
- | few | TRBJ1-4 | TRBV2 | TGTGCCAGCAGTTCCGGCAGGAAGCTTGAAAAACTGTTTTTT | CASSSGRKLEKLFF
TRBD2 | - | TRBJ2-1 | TRBV13 | TGTGCCAGCAGCTTAGCGGCTAGCGGGAGGGCCATTGAGCAGTTCTTC | CASSLAASGRAIEQFF
- | - | TRBJ1-3 | TRBV7-9 | TGTGCCAGCAGCCCAAGTGGGACTCCTGTCCCAACTGGAAACACCATATATTTT | CASSPSGTPVPTGNTIYF
TRBD2 | - | TRBJ2-1 | TRBV27 | TGTGCCAGCAGTTTATCAAGAGTGCGGGAGAGCCCCTACAATGAGCAGTTCTTC | CASSLSRVRESPYNEQFF
TRBD2 | - | TRBJ2-1 | TRBV28 | TGTGCCACCGGACTAGCGGGAGCAGGTGAGCAGTTCTTC | CATGLAGAGEQFF
TRBD1 | - | TRBJ1-1 | TRBV27 | TGTGCCAGCAGTGGATCGGACAGGGGGCTCTTTGAAGCTTTCTTT | CASSGSDRGLFEAFF
TRBD1 | - | TRBJ1-4 | TRBV7-9 | TGTGCCAGCAGCCCAACGGGACAGCTTAATGAAAAACTGTTTTTT | CASSPTGQLNEKLFF
TRBD1 | - | TRBJ1-5 | TRBV7-2 | TGTGCCAGCAACGACAGGGGTATAGGGCCCCAGCATTTT | CASNDRGIGPQHF
- | - | TRBJ2-4 | TRBV28 | TGTGCCAGCAGGGGAGTGGTCAGCTTAGCCAAAAACATTCAGTACTTC | CASRGVVSLAKNIQYF
TRBD1 | - | TRBJ1-5 | TRBV10-3 | TGTGCCATCAGTGATTACGACAGGGGGGAAATCCAGCCCCAGCATTTT | CAISDYDRGEIQPQHF
TRBD1 | few | TRBJ1-2 | TRBV7-9 | TGTGCCAGCAGGCCGAATCAGGGGGCAAGCGACTATGGCTACACCTTC | CASRPNQGASDYGYTF
TRBD2 | - | TRBJ2-1 | TRBV18 | TGTGCCAGCTCACCACTAGCGGGAGACTACAATGAGCAGTTCTTC | CASSPLAGDYNEQFF
TRBD2 | - | TRBJ2-1 | TRBV4-1 | TGCGCCAGCGCCCCCGGACTAGCGGGAGGGAAGTACAATGAGCAGTTCTTC | CASAPGLAGGKYNEQFF
- | once | TRBJ1-5 | TRBV15 | TGTGCCACCAGCAGAGAATCCTGGGGGGGCGGGGGTCAGCCCCAGCATTTT | CATSRESWGGGGQPQHF
- | - | TRBJ2-1 | TRBV2 | TGTGCCAGCGAGCGGGCCCCGGACTACAATGAGCAGTTCTTC | CASERAPDYNEQFF
- | - | TRBJ2-7 | TRBV9 | TGTGCCAGCAGCGTGGGGCCCCCCTACGAGCAGTACTTC | CASSVGPPYEQYF
- | - | TRBJ1-1 | TRBV18 | TGTGCCAGCTCACCACCATCAGGGGTTGGCACTGAAGCTTTCTTT | CASSPPSGVGTEAFF
- | - | TRBJ1-1 | TRBV5-1 | TGCGCCAGCAGACAATCCCAGGGTAACGAAGCTTTCTTT | CASRQSQGNEAFF
- | - | TRBJ1-2 | TRBV19 | TGTGCCAGTAGTATCTTTCCGGGTGCGAACTATGGCTACACCTTC | CASSIFPGANYGYTF
TRBD1 | - | TRBJ2-7 | TRBV5-5 | TGTGCCAGCAGCCCCCGCGGGACAGGGGAACTCGGGGGTTCCTACGAGCAGTACTTC | CASSPRGTGELGGSYEQYF
TRBD2 | once | TRBJ2-1 | TRBV6-2/TRBV6-3 | TGTGCCAGCAGTCGGGGCGGGAGGGCCAATGAGCAGTTCTTC | CASSRGGRANEQFF
- | - | TRBJ1-4 | TRBV30 | TGTGCCTGGAGTAGGGGCCCAAATGAAAAACTGTTTTTT | CAWSRGPNEKLFF
TRBD1 | - | TRBJ1-2 | TRBV28 | TGTGCCAGCAGTTCTTGGACAGGGGGCGACTATGGCTACACCTTC | CASSSWTGGDYGYTF
TRBD2 | - | TRBJ2-7 | TRBV5-1 | TGCGCCAGCAGCCCTTCGGGGACTAGCAACGAGCAGTACTTC | CASSPSGTSNEQYF
TRBD2 | once | TRBJ2-1 | TRBV19 | TGTGCCAGTAGTATTAGGTGGAGCGGGAGGTTCGGTGAGCAGTTCTTC | CASSIRWSGRFGEQFF
TRBD1 | - | TRBJ1-6 | TRBV6-5 | TGTGCCAGCAGCCGGACAGGGTTGGTCAATTCACCCCTCCACTTT | CASSRTGLVNSPLHF
- | - | TRBJ1-2 | TRBV30 | TGTGCCTGGACAGGGAGGGACTATGGCTACACCTTC | CAWTGRDYGYTF